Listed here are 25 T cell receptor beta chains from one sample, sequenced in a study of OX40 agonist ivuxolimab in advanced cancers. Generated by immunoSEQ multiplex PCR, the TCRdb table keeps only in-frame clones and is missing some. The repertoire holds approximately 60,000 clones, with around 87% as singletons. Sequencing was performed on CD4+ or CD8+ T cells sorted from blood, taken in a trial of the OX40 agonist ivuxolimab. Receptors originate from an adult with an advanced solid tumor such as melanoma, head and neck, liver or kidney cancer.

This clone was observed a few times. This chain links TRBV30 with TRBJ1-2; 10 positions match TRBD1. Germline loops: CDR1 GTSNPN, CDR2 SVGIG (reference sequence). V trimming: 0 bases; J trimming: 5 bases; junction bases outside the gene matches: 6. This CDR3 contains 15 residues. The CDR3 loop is CAWSVLRTGGYGYTF. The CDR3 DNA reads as TGTGCCTGGAGTGTACTCCGGACAGGGGGATATGGCTACACCTTC.

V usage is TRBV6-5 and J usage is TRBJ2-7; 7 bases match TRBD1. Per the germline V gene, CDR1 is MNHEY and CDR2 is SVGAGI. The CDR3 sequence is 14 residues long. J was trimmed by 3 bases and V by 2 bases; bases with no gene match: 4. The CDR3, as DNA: TGTGCCAGCAGTTACACCCGGGACAGCTACGAGCAGTACTTC. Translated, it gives CASSYTRDSYEQYF.

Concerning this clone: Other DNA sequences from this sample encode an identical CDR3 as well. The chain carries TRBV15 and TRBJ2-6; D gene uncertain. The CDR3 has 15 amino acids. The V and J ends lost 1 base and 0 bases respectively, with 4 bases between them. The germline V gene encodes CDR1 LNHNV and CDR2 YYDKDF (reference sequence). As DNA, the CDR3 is TGTGCCACCAGCAGAGCGGGCTCTGGGGCCAACGTCCTGACTTTC. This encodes CATSRAGSGANVLTF.

The CDR3 loop is CASSLVEQGIDEQYF. As DNA, the CDR3 is TGCGCCAGCAGCTTGGTCGAACAGGGCATCGACGAGCAGTACTTC. The chain has TRBV5-1 and TRBJ2-7, with D maybe TRBD1 (6 bases). From germline, CDR1 is SGHRS and CDR2 YFSETQ. The germline V and J ends were trimmed by 0 bases and 5 bases, with 15 bases remaining between them. The CDR3 runs to 15 residues.

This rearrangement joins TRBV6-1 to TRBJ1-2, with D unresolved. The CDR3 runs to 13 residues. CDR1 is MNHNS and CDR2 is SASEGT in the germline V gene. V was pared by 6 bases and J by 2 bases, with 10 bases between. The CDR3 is CASRETGNYGYTF. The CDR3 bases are TGTGCCAGCAGGGAGACGGGAAACTATGGCTACACCTTC.

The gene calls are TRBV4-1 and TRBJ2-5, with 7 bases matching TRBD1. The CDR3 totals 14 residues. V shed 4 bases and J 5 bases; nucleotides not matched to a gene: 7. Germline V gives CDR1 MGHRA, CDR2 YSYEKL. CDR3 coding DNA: TGCGCCAGCAGCCTTACAGGGGCCGGGGAGACCCAGTACTTC. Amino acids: CASSLTGAGETQYF.

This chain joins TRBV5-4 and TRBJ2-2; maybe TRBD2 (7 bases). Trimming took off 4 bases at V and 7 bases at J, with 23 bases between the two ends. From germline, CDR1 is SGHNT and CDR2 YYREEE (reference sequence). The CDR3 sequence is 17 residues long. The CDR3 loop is CASSPNRVGGPIGELFF. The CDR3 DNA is TGTGCCAGCAGCCCCAATCGGGTGGGGGGGCCGATCGGGGAGCTGTTTTTT.

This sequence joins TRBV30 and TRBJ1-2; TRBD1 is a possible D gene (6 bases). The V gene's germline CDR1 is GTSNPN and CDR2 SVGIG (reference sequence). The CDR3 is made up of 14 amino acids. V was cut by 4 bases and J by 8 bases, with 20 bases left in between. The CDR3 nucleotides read TGTGCCTGGATCGAGACGACAGGCCTCAGGGGCTACACCTTC. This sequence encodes CAWIETTGLRGYTF.

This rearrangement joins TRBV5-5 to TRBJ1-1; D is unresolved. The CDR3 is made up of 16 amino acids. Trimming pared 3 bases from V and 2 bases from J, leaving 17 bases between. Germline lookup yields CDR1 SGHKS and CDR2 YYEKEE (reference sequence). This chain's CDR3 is CASSSGQLRSNTEAFF. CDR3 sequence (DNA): TGTGCCAGCAGCTCGGGTCAACTGAGAAGCAACACTGAAGCTTTCTTT.

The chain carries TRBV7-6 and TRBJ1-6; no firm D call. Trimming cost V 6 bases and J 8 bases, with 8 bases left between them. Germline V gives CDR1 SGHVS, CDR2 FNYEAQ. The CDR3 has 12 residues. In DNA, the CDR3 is TGTGCCAGCAGTACTGGCCATTCACCCCTCCACTTT. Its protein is CASSTGHSPLHF. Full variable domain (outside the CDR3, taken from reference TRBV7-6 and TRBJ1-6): GAGVSQSPRYKVTKRGQDVALRCDPISGHVSLYWYRQALGQGPEFLTYFNYEAQQDKSGLPNDRFSAERPEGSISTLTIQRTEQRDSAMYRCASSTGHSPLHFGNGTRLTVT.

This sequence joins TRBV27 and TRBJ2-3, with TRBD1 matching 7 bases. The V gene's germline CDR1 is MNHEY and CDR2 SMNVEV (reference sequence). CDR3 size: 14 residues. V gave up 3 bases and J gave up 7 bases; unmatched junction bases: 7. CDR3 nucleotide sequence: TGTGCCAGCAGTTTCGGACAGGCCCCCAATACGCAGTATTTT. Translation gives CASSFGQAPNTQYF.

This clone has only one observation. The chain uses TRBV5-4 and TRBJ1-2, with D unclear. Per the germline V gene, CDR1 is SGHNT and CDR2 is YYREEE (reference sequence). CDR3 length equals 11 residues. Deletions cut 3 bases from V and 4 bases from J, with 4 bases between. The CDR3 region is CASSSAYGYTF. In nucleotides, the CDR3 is TGTGCCAGCAGCTCGGCCTATGGCTACACCTTC.

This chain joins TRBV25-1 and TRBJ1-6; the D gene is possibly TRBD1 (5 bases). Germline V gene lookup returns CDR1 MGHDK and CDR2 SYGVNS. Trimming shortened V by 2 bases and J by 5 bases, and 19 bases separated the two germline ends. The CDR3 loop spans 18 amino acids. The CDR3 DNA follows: TGTGCCAGCAGTGAAACGTCAATTGGGGCAGGAAATAATTCACCCCTCCACTTT. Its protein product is CASSETSIGAGNNSPLHF.

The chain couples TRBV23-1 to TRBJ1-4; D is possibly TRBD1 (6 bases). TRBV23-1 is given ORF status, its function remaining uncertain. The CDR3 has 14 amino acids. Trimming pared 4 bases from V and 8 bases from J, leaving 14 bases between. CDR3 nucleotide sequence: TGCGCCAGCAGTCTCGTAAGGCAGGGGGAAAAACTGTTTTTT. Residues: CASSLVRQGEKLFF.

The CDR3 here is CASIIVGEWATDTQYF. The CDR3 DNA sequence: TGTGCCAGCATAATAGTGGGGGAATGGGCGACAGATACGCAGTATTTT. The chain employs TRBV7-9 and TRBJ2-3; D may be TRBD1 or TRBD2 (5 bases each). Trimming took off 7 bases at V and 3 bases at J, with 20 bases between the two ends. CDR3 length: 16 amino acids. Germline V gene data show CDR1 as SEHNR and CDR2 as FQNEAQ (reference sequence).

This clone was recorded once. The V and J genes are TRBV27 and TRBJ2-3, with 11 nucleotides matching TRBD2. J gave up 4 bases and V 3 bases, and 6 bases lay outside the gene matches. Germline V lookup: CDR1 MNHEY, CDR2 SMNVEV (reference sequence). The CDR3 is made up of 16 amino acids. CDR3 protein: CASSLKLAGVPDTQYF. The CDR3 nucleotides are TGTGCCAGCAGTTTGAAACTAGCGGGGGTCCCAGATACGCAGTATTTT.

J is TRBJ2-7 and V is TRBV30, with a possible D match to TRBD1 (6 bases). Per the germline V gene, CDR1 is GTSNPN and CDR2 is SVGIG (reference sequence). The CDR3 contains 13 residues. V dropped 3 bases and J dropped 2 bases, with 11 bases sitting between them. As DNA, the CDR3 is TGTGCCTGGAGGTCGACAGGACCCTACGAGCAGTACTTC. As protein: CAWRSTGPYEQYF.

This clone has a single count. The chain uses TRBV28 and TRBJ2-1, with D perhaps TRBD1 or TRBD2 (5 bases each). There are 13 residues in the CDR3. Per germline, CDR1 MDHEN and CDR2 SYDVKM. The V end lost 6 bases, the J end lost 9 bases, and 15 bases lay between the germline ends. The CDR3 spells CASSPGRGSEQFF. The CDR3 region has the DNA TGTGCCAGCAGCCCGGGACGGGGTAGTGAGCAGTTCTTC.

The CDR3 region has the DNA TGTGCCAGTAGTCCGGACAGGGGGCATAGTAGCACTGAAGCTTTCTTT. Translating it yields CASSPDRGHSSTEAFF. The V and J genes are TRBV19 and TRBJ1-1, with 11 bases aligning to TRBD1. The CDR3 covers 16 residues. Losses at the gene ends were 5 bases for V and 4 bases for J; bases not matched to a gene: 9. Germline V gene lookup returns CDR1 LNHDA and CDR2 SQIVND (reference sequence). Full variable domain (outside the CDR3, taken from reference TRBV19 and TRBJ1-1): DGGITQSPKYLFRKEGQNVTLSCEQNLNHDAMYWYRQDPGQGLRLIYYSQIVNDFQKGDIAEGYSVSREKKESFPLTVTSAQKNPTAFYLCASSPDRGHSSTEAFFGQGTRLTVV.

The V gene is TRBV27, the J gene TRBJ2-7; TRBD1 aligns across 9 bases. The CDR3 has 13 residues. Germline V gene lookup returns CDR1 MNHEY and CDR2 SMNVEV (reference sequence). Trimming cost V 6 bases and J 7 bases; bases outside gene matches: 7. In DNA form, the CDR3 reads TGTGCCAGCAGCAAACAGGGGGCGAGTGAGCAGTACTTC. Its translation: CASSKQGASEQYF.

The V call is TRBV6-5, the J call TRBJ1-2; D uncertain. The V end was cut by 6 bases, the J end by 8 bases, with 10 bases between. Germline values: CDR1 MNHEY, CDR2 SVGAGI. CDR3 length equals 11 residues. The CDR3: CASRAGLGYTF. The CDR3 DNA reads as TGTGCCAGCAGGGCTGGACTAGGCTACACCTTC.

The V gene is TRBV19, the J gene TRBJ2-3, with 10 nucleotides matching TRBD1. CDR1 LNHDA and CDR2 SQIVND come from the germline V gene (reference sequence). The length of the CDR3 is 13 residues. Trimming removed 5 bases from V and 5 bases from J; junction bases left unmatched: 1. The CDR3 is CASSDRGRDTQYF. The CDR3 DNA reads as TGTGCCAGTAGTGACAGGGGGCGAGATACGCAGTATTTT. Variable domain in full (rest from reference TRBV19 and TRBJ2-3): DGGITQSPKYLFRKEGQNVTLSCEQNLNHDAMYWYRQDPGQGLRLIYYSQIVNDFQKGDIAEGYSVSREKKESFPLTVTSAQKNPTAFYLCASSDRGRDTQYFGPGTRLTVL.

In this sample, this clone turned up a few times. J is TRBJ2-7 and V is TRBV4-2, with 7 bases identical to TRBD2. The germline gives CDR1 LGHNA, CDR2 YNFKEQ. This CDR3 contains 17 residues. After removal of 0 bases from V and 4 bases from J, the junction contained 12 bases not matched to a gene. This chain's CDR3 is CASSQDDLPPGGYEQYF. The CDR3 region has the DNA TGTGCCAGCAGCCAAGATGATTTACCGCCCGGGGGGTACGAGCAGTACTTC.

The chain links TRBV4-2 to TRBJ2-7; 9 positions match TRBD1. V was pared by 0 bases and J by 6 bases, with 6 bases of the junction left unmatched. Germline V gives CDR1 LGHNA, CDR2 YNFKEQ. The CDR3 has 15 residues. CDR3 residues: CASSQEWTGEGEQYF. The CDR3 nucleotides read TGTGCCAGCAGCCAAGAATGGACAGGGGAGGGCGAGCAGTACTTC.

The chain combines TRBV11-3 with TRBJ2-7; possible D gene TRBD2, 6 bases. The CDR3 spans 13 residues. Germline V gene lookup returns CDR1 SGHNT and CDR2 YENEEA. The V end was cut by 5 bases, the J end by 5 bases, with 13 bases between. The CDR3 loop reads CASSPGGNDEQYF. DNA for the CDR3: TGTGCCAGCAGCCCCGGAGGGAACGACGAGCAGTACTTC.